These T cell receptor beta chains were read from a single sample in a study of blood T cells in healthy people across ages. TCRdb processed the 5' RACE reads anew with MiXCR; each CDR3 protein has one entry. The top ten hold about 22% of the sample, which has 540,000 or so distinct CDR3 sequences, more than 45% seen once. The sample taken for sequencing was blood. All receptors come from a man aged 80 or over in good health. Both conserved end residues are part of each CDR3. The order of the fields is clone size, V gene, D gene, J gene, CDR3 protein, CDR3 DNA. The D gene is left open where the match is weak. Clone size, where shown, is once, few, many, or a class for clones that have expanded.

NA	TRBV11-2	NA	TRBJ2-1	CASSLHPLRESSYNEQFF	TGTGCCAGCAGCTTACACCCGCTTCGGGAAAGCTCCTACAATGAGCAGTTCTTC
many	TRBV29-1	NA	TRBJ2-3	CSVGPPLENTQYF	TGCAGCGTTGGCCCACCGCTAGAAAATACGCAGTATTTT
few	TRBV7-2	TRBD1	TRBJ1-1	CASSLARQGSEAFF	TGTGCCAGCAGCTTAGCGCGACAGGGCTCTGAAGCTTTCTTT
few	TRBV20-1	NA	TRBJ2-2	CSANDVITGELFF	TGCAGTGCTAATGACGTGATCACCGGGGAGCTGTTTTTT
NA	TRBV7-2	TRBD2	TRBJ2-3	CASSLPAGLADTQYF	TGTGCCAGCAGCTTACCAGCGGGACTAGCCGATACGCAGTATTTT
NA	TRBV20-1	TRBD2	TRBJ2-7	CSARGSGRFEQYF	TGCAGTGCTAGAGGGAGCGGGAGGTTCGAGCAGTACTTC
NA	TRBV9	NA	TRBJ2-7	CASSVGTERTPAYEQYF	TGTGCCAGCAGCGTAGGGACCGAAAGGACTCCAGCCTACGAGCAGTACTTC
NA	TRBV7-3	NA	TRBJ2-6	CASSYGTGTSGANVLTF	TGTGCCAGCAGCTACGGGACCGGGACCTCTGGGGCCAACGTCCTGACTTTC
NA	TRBV28	NA	TRBJ1-6	CATQDPSGTNNSPLHF	TGTGCCACCCAGGATCCATCCGGGACCAATAATTCACCCCTCCACTTT
NA	TRBV6-2/TRBV6-3	NA	TRBJ2-7	CASRTTLAVYEQYF	TGTGCCAGCAGGACGACCCTGGCGGTCTACGAGCAGTACTTC
NA	TRBV15	TRBD2	TRBJ2-7	CATSTSLAGVGEQYF	TGTGCCACCAGCACGTCTCTAGCGGGAGTGGGAGAGCAGTACTTC
NA	TRBV5-1	TRBD2	TRBJ2-3	CASSLVASGSVGGTQYF	TGCGCCAGCAGCTTGGTGGCTAGCGGATCCGTCGGGGGTACGCAGTATTTT
few	TRBV7-2	NA	TRBJ2-3	CASSSVMRTDTQYF	TGTGCCAGCAGCTCCGTCATGCGGACAGATACGCAGTATTTT
many	TRBV6-5	NA	TRBJ2-7	CASSYSYLANRPTYEQYF	TGTGCCAGCAGTTACTCGTATCTCGCCAACCGGCCTACCTACGAGCAGTACTTC
once	TRBV4-3	TRBD2	TRBJ2-5	CASSQRAGETQYF	TGCGCCAGCAGCCAACGAGCGGGGGAGACCCAGTACTTC
few	TRBV12-3/TRBV12-4	TRBD1	TRBJ2-7	CASTKDRAPYEQYF	TGTGCCAGCACAAAAGACAGGGCCCCTTACGAGCAGTACTTC
NA	TRBV7-9	TRBD1	TRBJ2-1	CASSPLGTGSSYNEQFF	TGTGCCAGCAGCCCCCTTGGGACAGGGAGTTCCTACAATGAGCAGTTCTTC
NA	TRBV24-1	NA	TRBJ2-7	CATSLRQRYEQYF	TGTGCCACCAGTCTTCGGCAGCGGTACGAGCAGTACTTC
NA	TRBV29-1	NA	TRBJ2-1	CSASTGKNEQFF	TGCAGCGCTTCGACAGGCAAAAATGAGCAGTTCTTC
NA	TRBV9	NA	TRBJ2-7	CASSVEGVPYEQYF	TGTGCCAGCAGCGTAGAAGGGGTCCCCTACGAGCAGTACTTC
many	TRBV7-9	NA	TRBJ2-1	CASSPPDSFNEQFF	TGTGCCAGCAGCCCCCCGGACAGCTTCAATGAGCAGTTCTTC
once	TRBV2	TRBD2	TRBJ2-5	CASSGSASGWQETQYF	TGTGCCAGCAGTGGATCGGCTAGCGGGTGGCAAGAGACCCAGTACTTC
few	TRBV6-6	NA	TRBJ1-1	CASSSTWSEAFF	TGTGCCAGCAGTTCCACCTGGTCTGAAGCTTTCTTT
NA	TRBV7-2	NA	TRBJ1-2	CASSLSIGRGVGGYTF	TGTGCCAGCAGTTTAAGTATTGGCCGGGGAGTGGGGGGCTACACCTTC
NA	TRBV7-3	TRBD2	TRBJ2-1	CASSLVRGLASYNEQFF	TGTGCCAGCAGCTTAGTGCGCGGACTAGCCTCCTACAATGAGCAGTTCTTC
few	TRBV9	NA	TRBJ2-6	CASSVVGAGANVLTF	TGTGCCAGCAGCGTAGTGGGAGCTGGGGCCAACGTCCTGACTTTC
NA	TRBV29-1	NA	TRBJ2-3	CSVEIVQGTDTQYF	TGCAGCGTTGAAATCGTCCAGGGCACAGATACGCAGTATTTT
few	TRBV29-1	NA	TRBJ1-2	CSVAGPGTNYGYTF	TGCAGCGTTGCGGGGCCGGGTACTAACTATGGCTACACCTTC
NA	TRBV5-1	TRBD2	TRBJ2-3	CASSPPLAEETDTQYF	TGCGCCAGCAGTCCCCCCCTAGCGGAGGAAACAGATACGCAGTATTTT
once	TRBV29-1	TRBD2	TRBJ2-3	CSVEIAGGTDTQYF	TGCAGCGTTGAAATAGCGGGAGGCACAGATACGCAGTATTTT
NA	TRBV5-1	NA	TRBJ1-5	CASSLGTLNQPQHF	TGCGCCAGCAGCTTGGGGACTCTAAATCAGCCCCAGCATTTT
NA	TRBV3-1	NA	TRBJ1-4	CASSQGRLREKLFF	TGTGCCAGCAGCCAAGGCCGTTTGCGGGAAAAACTGTTTTTT
NA	TRBV5-6	NA	TRBJ1-4	CASSTGTISEELFF	TGTGCCAGCAGCACGGGGACAATTTCTGAAGAACTGTTTTTT
NA	TRBV6-1	NA	TRBJ2-1	CASSEAWGVQFF	TGTGCCAGCAGTGAAGCTTGGGGGGTGCAGTTCTTC
few	TRBV28	NA	TRBJ1-5	CASTDSFNQPQHF	TGTGCCAGCACGGACAGCTTCAATCAGCCCCAGCATTTT
NA	TRBV20-1	NA	TRBJ1-4	CSASPAEKLFF	TGCAGTGCTAGCCCGGCGGAAAAACTGTTTTTT
NA	TRBV12-3/TRBV12-4	NA	TRBJ2-5	CASSLAGPIIGGQYF	TGTGCCAGCAGTTTAGCTGGGCCCATAATAGGAGGGCAGTACTTC
few	TRBV7-2	NA	TRBJ2-4	CASRSSGENIQYF	TGTGCCAGCAGAAGTAGCGGAGAAAACATTCAGTACTTC
once	TRBV4-2	TRBD1	TRBJ1-6	CASTWTGGNDSPLHF	TGTGCCAGCACCTGGACAGGGGGCAACGATTCACCCCTCCACTTT
NA	TRBV6-2/TRBV6-3	NA	TRBJ2-7	CASSYSYGGSSYEQYF	TGTGCCAGCAGTTACAGTTATGGGGGCAGCTCCTACGAGCAGTACTTC
NA	TRBV7-2	TRBD1	TRBJ1-1	CASRERTGGGTEAFF	TGTGCCAGCAGGGAGCGTACAGGGGGCGGGACTGAAGCTTTCTTT
many	TRBV20-1	TRBD1	TRBJ2-4	CSARDHRGPSKNIQYF	TGCAGTGCTAGAGATCACAGGGGCCCTTCCAAAAACATTCAGTACTTC
NA	TRBV20-1	NA	TRBJ2-1	CSALTGGRGNEQFF	TGCAGTGCCCTGACGGGAGGAAGGGGGAATGAGCAGTTCTTC
NA	TRBV24-1	NA	TRBJ1-3	CATSDSSRGNTIYF	TGTGCCACCAGTGATTCTTCCCGGGGAAACACCATATATTTT
many	TRBV5-1	NA	TRBJ2-7	CASSLGVGNEQYF	TGCGCCAGCAGCTTGGGGGTCGGGAACGAGCAGTACTTC